This entry lists 21 T cell receptor beta chains sequenced from one sample in a study of human T cells and chemical hapten exposure. Time point meaning: healthy volunteer bleed at 6 weeks. Blood, whole and unfractionated, served as the source for total RNA extraction. MiXCR was run by TCRdb on the RACE reads, yielding one entry per CDR3 protein. This sample has 65,000 or so distinct CDR3 sequences; approximately 6.2% occur once, and the top ten carry under 4.5%. Specimen: whole blood. The receptors were sampled from a female donor in good health. Some clones in this sample may be carry-over from other donors' samples.

This clonotype was picked up many times. This rearrangement joins TRBV10-3 to TRBJ2-3, with 7 bases identical to TRBD2. The CDR3 is 14 amino acids. Looked up from germline, CDR1 is ENHRY and CDR2 is SYGVKD. The V segment lost 2 bases and the J segment 4 bases; nucleotides outside the gene matches: 3. CDR3 nucleotides: TGTGCCATCAGTGAGAACGGGGGGTCAGATACGCAGTATTTT. Protein product: CAISENGGSDTQYF.

The genes are TRBV20-1 and TRBJ2-3; D is possibly TRBD2 (7 bases). Germline V gives CDR1 DFQATT, CDR2 SNEGSKA (reference sequence). Trimming stripped 2 bases from V and 0 bases from J, with 18 bases between. The CDR3 consists of 17 residues. CDR3 DNA sequence: TGCAGTGCTAGAAATTGGGGGGGCGGTCCAAGCACAGATACGCAGTATTTT. Protein: CSARNWGGGPSTDTQYF.

This chain joins TRBV4-3 and TRBJ1-1, with TRBD1 matching 8 bases. The CDR3 totals 14 residues. Trimming removed 6 bases from V and 5 bases from J; junction bases left unmatched: 8. The V gene's germline CDR1 is LGHNA and CDR2 YSLEER. The CDR3 sequence: CASSALDRATEAFF. CDR3 bases: TGCGCCAGCAGTGCCCTGGACAGGGCTACTGAAGCTTTCTTT.

This chain links TRBV7-9 with TRBJ2-3; possibly TRBD2 for D (6 bases). Trimming shortened V by 0 bases and J by 6 bases, and 10 bases separated the two germline ends. Germline-derived CDR1 and CDR2 are SEHNR and FQNEAQ (reference sequence). This CDR3 has 14 residues. The CDR3 bases are TGTGCCAGCAGCTTAGCGGGAGGATCTGATACGCAGTATTTT. It yields the protein CASSLAGGSDTQYF. The full variable domain, rest sourced from reference TRBV7-9 and TRBJ2-3, is DTGVSQNPRHKITKRGQNVTFRCDPISEHNRLYWYRQTLGQGPEFLTYFQNEAQLEKSRLLSDRFSAERPKGSFSTLEIQRTEQGDSAMYLCASSLAGGSDTQYFGPGTRLTVL.

In this sample, this clonotype turned up a few times. The chain uses TRBV7-9 and TRBJ2-3, with D tentatively TRBD1 or TRBD2 (5 bases each). Germline V lookup: CDR1 SEHNR, CDR2 FQNEAQ (reference sequence). CDR3 size: 15 residues. V lost 5 bases and J 0 bases, leaving 12 bases between the germline ends. CDR3 DNA: TGTGCCAGCAGCACCCGGGACGCTAGCACAGATACGCAGTATTTT. It encodes CASSTRDASTDTQYF.

This clonotype was seen repeatedly, ten times or more. The chain couples TRBV7-9 to TRBJ1-5, with D unresolved. Germline lookup yields CDR1 SEHNR and CDR2 FQNEAQ (reference sequence). The CDR3 is made up of 13 amino acids. The V end lost 1 base, the J end lost 9 bases, and 10 bases lay between the germline ends. DNA for the CDR3: TGTGCCAGCAGCTTAGGTGACGATCCGCCCCAGCATTTT. It codes for CASSLGDDPPQHF.

This clonotype occurred many times. The chain carries TRBV7-2 and TRBJ1-5; D may be TRBD1 (5 bases). This CDR3 comprises 14 residues. V was shortened by 4 bases and J by 6 bases, with 13 bases between the two germline ends. Germline lookup yields CDR1 SGHTA and CDR2 FQGNSA. The CDR3 here is CASSYTRGSQPQHF. The DNA for the CDR3 is TGTGCCAGCAGCTACACCCGGGGGTCTCAGCCCCAGCATTTT.

This clonotype was recorded many times. The chain combines TRBV7-2 with TRBJ2-3; 8 nucleotides match TRBD2. CDR1 is SGHTA, CDR2 FQGNSA, per germline. The CDR3 is 15 residues long. J gave up 0 bases and V 3 bases, and 2 bases lay outside the gene matches. The CDR3 nucleotides are TGTGCCAGCAGCTTTAGCGGGGCTAGCACAGATACGCAGTATTTT. Translation: CASSFSGASTDTQYF.

In this sample, this clonotype turned up many times. The V and J genes are TRBV12-3 or TRBV12-4 and TRBJ2-5, with 8 bases matching TRBD2. J was trimmed by 3 bases and V by 2 bases; bases with no gene match: 2. The CDR3 contains 14 residues. The CDR3 DNA is TGTGCCAGCAGTTTACCGGGACTAGAAGAGACCCAGTACTTC. This gives the protein CASSLPGLEETQYF.

This chain connects TRBV14 to TRBJ2-7, with 10 bases fitting TRBD2. The trim removed 5 bases at V and 7 bases at J, leaving 11 bases unmatched. Germline assignment: CDR1 SGHDN and CDR2 FVKESK. CDR3 length equals 15 residues. The CDR3 reads CASSTSGVPLWEQYF. DNA of the CDR3: TGTGCCAGCAGCACTAGCGGGGTGCCCCTTTGGGAGCAGTACTTC. Full variable domain (outside the CDR3, taken from reference TRBV14 and TRBJ2-7): EAGVTQFPSHSVIEKGQTVTLRCDPISGHDNLYWYRRVMGKEIKFLLHFVKESKQDESGMPNNRFLAERTGGTYSTLKVQPAELEDSGVYFCASSTSGVPLWEQYFGPGTRLTVT.

This clonotype was counted ten times or more. The chain couples TRBV6-1 to TRBJ2-1; D unresolved. The CDR3 has 16 amino acids. V dropped 1 base and J dropped 2 bases, with 12 bases sitting between them. CDR1 and CDR2 from the germline V gene are MNHNS and SASEGT. The CDR3 sequence: CASSEVEEAPYNEQFF. Written as DNA, the CDR3 is TGTGCCAGCAGTGAAGTTGAGGAAGCCCCCTACAATGAGCAGTTCTTC.

In this sample, this clonotype turned up many times. The chain couples TRBV14 to TRBJ2-5; D may be TRBD2 (5 bases). Germline V gene lookup returns CDR1 SGHDN and CDR2 FVKESK. The CDR3 totals 13 residues. V was cut by 4 bases and J by 4 bases, with 10 bases left in between. CDR3 in DNA: TGTGCCAGCAGCCGGAGAGGGCCAGAGACCCAGTACTTC. This encodes CASSRRGPETQYF.

This clonotype was observed at least ten times. The V call is TRBV28, the J call TRBJ1-3; tentatively, D is TRBD1 (5 bases). Germline V lookup: CDR1 MDHEN, CDR2 SYDVKM. V was cut by 5 bases and J by 2 bases, with 13 bases left in between. The CDR3 has 15 residues. This chain's CDR3 is CASSAGWGPGNTIYF. CDR3 in DNA: TGTGCCAGCAGTGCCGGCTGGGGACCTGGAAACACCATATATTTT.

The table lists this clonotype with many counts. The V and J genes are TRBV28 and TRBJ2-3, with 12 bases fitting TRBD2. This CDR3 is 15 amino acids long. Germline CDR1 and CDR2: MDHEN and SYDVKM. J was trimmed by 6 bases and V by 3 bases; bases with no gene match: 4. This CDR3 is CASSFLAGGMDTQYF. DNA for the CDR3: TGTGCCAGCAGTTTTCTAGCGGGAGGGATGGATACGCAGTATTTT. The whole variable domain, remainder taken from reference TRBV28 and TRBJ2-3, is DVKVTQSSRYLVKRTGEKVFLECVQDMDHENMFWYRQDPGLGLRLIYFSYDVKMKEKGDIPEGYSVSREKKERFSLILESASTNQTSMYLCASSFLAGGMDTQYFGPGTRLTVL.

This clonotype was observed many times. The DNA of the CDR3 is TGCAGTGCTAGGGTTGCTAGCGGGAGCTCCTACAATGAGCAGTTCTTC. As protein: CSARVASGSSYNEQFF. The rearrangement links TRBV20-1 to TRBJ2-1; 10 bases are shared with TRBD2. Germline V gives CDR1 DFQATT, CDR2 SNEGSKA (reference sequence). The CDR3 contains 16 residues. V dropped 3 bases and J dropped 0; count of bases not matched to a gene: 5.

In its sample, this clonotype was seen many times. The chain is built from TRBV27 and TRBJ1-1; D is ambiguous. CDR1 is MNHEY, CDR2 SMNVEV, per germline (reference sequence). The CDR3 contains 16 residues. V dropped 0 bases and J dropped 6 bases, with 17 bases sitting between them. CDR3 sequence reads: CASSLSGSPHVAEAFF. CDR3 DNA: TGTGCCAGCAGTTTATCCGGGTCCCCGCATGTCGCTGAAGCTTTCTTT.

This clonotype occurred a few times. The CDR3 bases are TGTGCCAGCAGCATTTATAGCGGGAGAGCAGGAGAGCAGTACTTC. This encodes CASSIYSGRAGEQYF. The V and J genes are TRBV7-9 and TRBJ2-7, with 9 bases lining up with TRBD2. The germline gives CDR1 SEHNR, CDR2 FQNEAQ (reference sequence). The V gene end was trimmed by 5 bases and the J gene end by 7 bases; junction bases not matched to a gene: 12. The CDR3 consists of 15 residues.

This clonotype was seen at least ten times. The chain carries TRBV9 and TRBJ2-3; 8 bases line up with TRBD1. CDR1 and CDR2 from the germline V gene are SGDLS and YYNGEE. The CDR3 length is 14 residues. V dropped 4 bases and J dropped 5; count of bases not matched to a gene: 6. The CDR3 is CASSPGQVEDTQYF. The CDR3 coding sequence is TGTGCCAGCAGCCCGGGACAGGTGGAAGATACGCAGTATTTT.

V is TRBV28 and J is TRBJ2-7, with 13 bases identical to TRBD2. The germline V gene encodes CDR1 MDHEN and CDR2 SYDVKM. This CDR3 contains 14 residues. J was trimmed by 6 bases and V by 5 bases; bases with no gene match: 4. The CDR3 bases are TGTGCCAGCAGTGGGACTAGCGGGATAACCGAGCAGTACTTC. Translated: CASSGTSGITEQYF.

This clonotype has a count of ten or more. The V and J genes are TRBV20-1 and TRBJ1-1, with a possible D match to TRBD1 (5 bases). The V gene's germline CDR1 is DFQATT and CDR2 SNEGSKA (reference sequence). The CDR3 loop spans 13 amino acids. Trimming pared 1 base from V and 0 bases from J, leaving 6 bases between. CDR3 loop: CSARAGMNTEAFF. In DNA, the CDR3 is TGCAGTGCTAGAGCAGGGATGAACACTGAAGCTTTCTTT.

The table lists this clonotype with many counts. Sequence at one end of the junction differs from germline and may be a read error. CDR3 in amino acids: CASSPSPRQGGQGF. CDR3 bases: TGTGCCAGCTCACCAAGTCCGAGACAGGGAGGACAGGGCTTC. The V and J genes are TRBV18 and TRBJ2-4; 8 bases fit TRBD1. This CDR3 has 14 residues. Germline V gene data show CDR1 as KGHSH and CDR2 as LQKENI.